One and the same sample provided the 19 T cell receptor beta chains below, sequenced in a study of blood T cell repertoires in COVID-19. Only in-frame clones appear in the TCRdb table, and some are missing; sequencing was by immunoSEQ multiplex PCR. The sample includes under 300,000 clones, over 75% seen only once; the top ten take 2.4%. The material sequenced was PBMCs or T cells enriched from blood (not recorded which). Every receptor here comes from a young woman who had recovered from COVID-19.

The chain uses TRBV6-5 and TRBJ1-4; perhaps TRBD1 as D (5 bases). Germline CDR1 and CDR2: MNHEY and SVGAGI. The CDR3 has 15 residues. Deletions cut 3 bases from V and 1 base from J, with 9 bases between. For the CDR3, the DNA is TGTGCCAGCAGTTATGGGGCACAAACTAATGAAAAACTGTTTTTT. It is translated as CASSYGAQTNEKLFF.

The chain couples TRBV28 to TRBJ1-2; 9 bases are a match to TRBD1. Unmatched junction bases numbered 14, after V lost 7 bases and J lost 8 bases. CDR1 MDHEN and CDR2 SYDVKM come from the germline V gene. CDR3 length: 15 residues. The CDR3 bases are TGTGCCAGCATCGCTGGGACAGGGAACTATGAAGGCTACACCTTC. It codes for CASIAGTGNYEGYTF.

The chain carries TRBV19 and TRBJ1-6, with D possibly TRBD1 on 5 matching bases. Germline V gives CDR1 LNHDA, CDR2 SQIVND (reference sequence). The CDR3 is 15 amino acids. V shed 5 bases and J shed 7 bases, with 15 bases lying between them. This CDR3 is CASSGRDRENSPLHF. The CDR3 DNA reads as TGTGCCAGTAGTGGTAGGGACCGGGAGAATTCACCCCTCCACTTT. The full variable domain, its missing parts supplied by reference TRBV19 and TRBJ1-6, is DGGITQSPKYLFRKEGQNVTLSCEQNLNHDAMYWYRQDPGQGLRLIYYSQIVNDFQKGDIAEGYSVSREKKESFPLTVTSAQKNPTAFYLCASSGRDRENSPLHFGNGTRLTVT.

This clone appeared a single time. The rearrangement uses TRBV3-1 (or the pseudogene TRBV3-2) and TRBJ2-2, with TRBD1 identical over 7 bases. The CDR3 runs 14 residues. V shed 4 bases and J 8 bases; nucleotides not matched to a gene: 7. The germline V gene encodes CDR1 LGHDT and CDR2 YNNKEL (reference sequence). The CDR3, as DNA: TGTGCCAGCAGCCCTTACAGGGGTTCTGGGGAGCTGTTTTTT. Residues: CASSPYRGSGELFF.

The chain uses TRBV29-1 and TRBJ2-2; 7 bases agree with TRBD2. Germline CDR1 is SQVTM and CDR2 is ANQGSEA. CDR3 length: 14 amino acids. V lost 6 bases to trimming and J lost 8 bases; unmatched junction nucleotides: 12. The CDR3 sequence: CSVDVGGALGELFF. The CDR3, as DNA: TGCAGCGTCGACGTGGGAGGGGCGCTAGGGGAGCTGTTTTTT.

This chain joins TRBV5-1 and TRBJ2-1, with 8 bases lining up with TRBD1. The germline CDR1 and CDR2 sequences are SGHRS and YFSETQ. V shed 4 bases, J shed 4 bases, and the junction held 7 bases outside the gene matches. The CDR3 is made up of 15 amino acids. In DNA form, the CDR3 reads TGCGCCAGCAGCGGTACAGGGGGACCTTACAATGAGCAGTTCTTC. Protein: CASSGTGGPYNEQFF.

The chain has TRBV15 and TRBJ1-4; 8 bases agree with TRBD1. The CDR3 has 15 residues. The V gene end was trimmed by 4 bases and the J gene end by 6 bases; junction bases not matched to a gene: 7. Germline lookup yields CDR1 LNHNV and CDR2 YYDKDF (reference sequence). The CDR3 loop is CATSKLQGEDEKLFF. CDR3 bases: TGTGCCACCAGCAAATTACAGGGGGAGGATGAAAAACTGTTTTTT.

This clone has just one count. The V and J genes are TRBV27 and TRBJ1-1; the D is unclear. Germline CDR1 is MNHEY and CDR2 is SMNVEV (reference sequence). V lost 8 bases, J lost 7 bases, and 23 bases lay in between. This CDR3 contains 15 residues. The CDR3 here is CASGNSWTAHGEAFF. The CDR3 DNA reads as TGTGCCAGCGGAAACTCCTGGACTGCACACGGTGAAGCTTTCTTT.

The chain uses TRBV10-2 and TRBJ2-2; 8 bases map to TRBD1. The CDR3 consists of 14 residues. Germline values: CDR1 WSHSY, CDR2 SAAADI. V dropped 4 bases and J dropped 7; count of bases not matched to a gene: 5. The CDR3 sequence is CASSGTGSIGELFF. The CDR3 nucleotides are TGCGCCAGCAGTGGGACAGGGAGTATCGGGGAGCTGTTTTTT.

The rearrangement joins TRBV7-9 to TRBJ2-5; 9 bases line up with TRBD2. Trimming removed 3 bases from V and 1 base from J; junction bases left unmatched: 6. CDR1 and CDR2 from the germline V gene are SEHNR and FQNEAQ (reference sequence). This CDR3 comprises 16 residues. Written as DNA, the CDR3 is TGTGCCAGCAGCTTCGGTAGCGGGGGCCTCCAAGAGACCCAGTACTTC. This sequence encodes CASSFGSGGLQETQYF. The whole variable domain, remainder taken from reference TRBV7-9 and TRBJ2-5, is DTGVSQNPRHKITKRGQNVTFRCDPISEHNRLYWYRQTLGQGPEFLTYFQNEAQLEKSRLLSDRFSAERPKGSFSTLEIQRTEQGDSAMYLCASSFGSGGLQETQYFGPGTRLLVL.

This rearrangement joins TRBV18 to TRBJ1-4, with 9 bases lining up with TRBD1. The V and J ends lost 6 bases and 5 bases, in that order; junction bases with no gene match: 10. This CDR3 spans 16 amino acids. Germline V lookup: CDR1 KGHSH, CDR2 LQKENI. Here the CDR3 reads CASSPVTGTGNEKLFF. The CDR3 nucleotides are TGTGCCAGCTCGCCTGTGACCGGGACAGGGAATGAAAAACTGTTTTTT.

The chain links TRBV7-2 to TRBJ2-7; TRBD2 matches at 10 bases. J gave up 5 bases and V 4 bases, and 8 bases lay outside the gene matches. The germline V gene encodes CDR1 SGHTA and CDR2 FQGNSA. This CDR3 comprises 15 residues. This CDR3 reads CASSSERGGYNEQYF. Here the CDR3 DNA reads TGTGCCAGCAGCTCTGAGCGGGGGGGTTACAACGAGCAGTACTTC.

The chain uses TRBV5-1 and TRBJ2-1, with unresolved D. Germline assignment: CDR1 SGHRS and CDR2 YFSETQ. V lost 0 bases to trimming and J lost 9 bases, with 10 bases between them. The length of the CDR3 is 13 residues. The DNA for the CDR3 is TGCGCCAGCAGCTTGGCCGAGGCCGGTGAGCAGTTCTTC. It codes for CASSLAEAGEQFF.

This clone was seen a single time. The chain carries TRBV7-9 and TRBJ1-2; D possibly corresponds to TRBD1 (6 bases). The germline gives CDR1 SEHNR, CDR2 FQNEAQ (reference sequence). The CDR3 spans 14 residues. V was pared by 4 bases and J by 4 bases, with 13 bases between. The CDR3 loop is CASSSKDRSYGYTF. CDR3 nucleotides: TGTGCCAGCAGCTCGAAAGACAGGTCCTATGGCTACACCTTC.

V usage is TRBV5-1 and J usage is TRBJ1-6, with D possibly TRBD1 on 6 matching bases. This CDR3 has 14 residues. V lost 2 bases and J lost 10, with 13 bases in between. Looked up from germline, CDR1 is SGHRS and CDR2 is YFSETQ. The CDR3 here is CASSLGGDASPLHF. The CDR3 DNA sequence: TGCGCCAGCAGCTTAGGGGGAGACGCATCACCCCTCCACTTT.

V usage is TRBV9 and J usage is TRBJ2-7, with TRBD1 matching 7 bases. The CDR3 contains 15 residues. CDR1 is SGDLS and CDR2 is YYNGEE in the germline V gene. V was pared by 0 bases and J by 3 bases, with 6 bases of the junction left unmatched. CDR3 region: CASSVDGTAIYEQYF. The CDR3 nucleotides are TGTGCCAGCAGCGTAGACGGGACAGCGATCTACGAGCAGTACTTC.

On this clone itself: One end of the junction fails to match germline, which may point to a read error. This chain links TRBV6-5 with TRBJ2-2; tentative D call: TRBD1 (6 bases). This CDR3 has 14 residues. CDR1 and CDR2 (germline): MNHEY, SVGAGI. CDR3 residues: CASRYYRDTGELFF. Written as DNA, the CDR3 is TGTGCCAGCAGATACTACAGGGACACCGGGGAGCTGTTTTTT.

This chain connects TRBV4-1 to TRBJ2-3; 7 bases agree with TRBD2. CDR3 length: 12 residues. Germline lookup yields CDR1 MGHRA and CDR2 YSYEKL. V shed 6 bases and J 6 bases; nucleotides not matched to a gene: 3. CDR3 protein: CASRHGGDTQYF. As DNA, the CDR3 is TGCGCCAGCAGACACGGGGGGGATACGCAGTATTTT.

The chain is built from TRBV12-3 or TRBV12-4 and TRBJ1-3, with D uncertain. Trimming left V 5 bases short and J 3 bases short, with 5 bases between. The CDR3 has 12 amino acids. CDR3 nucleotides: TGTGCCAGCAGTATGAGTGGAAACACCATATATTTT. This sequence encodes CASSMSGNTIYF.